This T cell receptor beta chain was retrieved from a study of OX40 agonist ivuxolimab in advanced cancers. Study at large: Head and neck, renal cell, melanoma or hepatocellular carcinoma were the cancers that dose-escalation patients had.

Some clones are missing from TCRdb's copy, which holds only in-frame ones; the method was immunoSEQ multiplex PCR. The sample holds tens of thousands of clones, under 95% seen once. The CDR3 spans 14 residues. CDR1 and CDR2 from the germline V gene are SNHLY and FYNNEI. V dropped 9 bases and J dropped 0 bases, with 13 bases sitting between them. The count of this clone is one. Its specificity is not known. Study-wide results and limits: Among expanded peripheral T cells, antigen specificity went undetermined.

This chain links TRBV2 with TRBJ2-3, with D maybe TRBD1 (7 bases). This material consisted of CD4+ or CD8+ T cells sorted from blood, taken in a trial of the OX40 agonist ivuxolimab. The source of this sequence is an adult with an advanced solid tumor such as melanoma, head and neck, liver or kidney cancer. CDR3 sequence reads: CARAGQSSTDTQYF. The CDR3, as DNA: TGTGCCAGGGCGGGACAGTCTAGCACAGATACGCAGTATTTT. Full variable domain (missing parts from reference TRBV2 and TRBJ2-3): EPEVTQTPSHQVTQMGQEVILRCVPISNHLYFYWYRQILGQKVEFLVSFYNNEISEKSEIFDDQFSVERPDGSNFTLKIRSTKLEDSAMYFCARAGQSSTDTQYFGPGTRLTVL.